A single sample is the source of the 9 T cell receptor beta chains below, sequenced in a study of molecular identifiers for immune sequencing clone quantification. TCRdb passed the PCR reads through MiXCR, listing each CDR3 protein once. The sample includes about half a million distinct CDR3 sequences, about a quarter of them seen just once. Material for sequencing was naive CD8+ T cells from blood, with Jurkat cell RNA spiked in. Subset meaning: FACS-sorted CD8+CD4-CCR7+CD45RA+ naive T cells. The receptors here all came from a human donor in good health. Some libraries in this study had Jurkat cell RNA spiked in.

This rearrangement joins TRBV30 to TRBJ2-1; a possible D gene is TRBD2 (6 bases). The CDR3 is 14 residues long. Germline values: CDR1 GTSNPN, CDR2 SVGIG (reference sequence). Trimming left V 2 bases short and J 8 bases short, with 16 bases between. As DNA, the CDR3 is TGTGCCTGGAGTTCAACCGGGACTTTGGATGAGCAGTTCTTC. Amino acid sequence: CAWSSTGTLDEQFF. Filled out from reference TRBV30 and TRBJ2-1, the complete variable domain reads SQTIHQWPATLVQPVGSPLSLECTVEGTSNPNLYWYRQAAGRGLQLLFYSVGIGQISSEVPQNLSASRPQDRQFILSSKKLLLSDSGFYLCAWSSTGTLDEQFFGPGTRLTVL.

The J gene is TRBJ1-2, the V gene TRBV5-6; the D gene is possibly TRBD1 (5 bases). CDR1 is SGHDT and CDR2 is YYEEEE in the germline V gene. The CDR3 length is 16 residues. Between the trimmed V and J ends, which lost 1 base and 8 bases, there was a span of 21 bases. The CDR3 nucleotides read TGTGCCAGCAGCTTGTCGGGTCCGGGCGTGAGGGACGGCTACACCTTC. Translating it yields CASSLSGPGVRDGYTF.

A word on this clonotype: One base away lies a much larger clone, so this may be a sequencing read error. This chain joins TRBV7-9 and TRBJ2-6; D may correspond to TRBD1 or TRBD2 (5 bases each). The V gene's germline CDR1 is SEHNR and CDR2 FQNEAQ (reference sequence). The CDR3 has 20 residues. V was pared by 4 bases and J by 4 bases, with 26 bases between. CDR3 residues: CASSSGPGTLRFVGANVLTF. DNA of the CDR3: TGTGCCAGCAGCTCGGGACCGGGTACTCTTCGCTTTGTGGGGGCCAACGTCCTGACTTTC.

This clonotype has a handful of counts. This chain links TRBV3-1 with TRBJ2-7; 9 nucleotides line up with TRBD2. The V segment lost 5 bases and the J segment 4 bases; nucleotides outside the gene matches: 9. This CDR3 has 15 residues. Per the germline V gene, CDR1 is LGHDT and CDR2 is YNNKEL (reference sequence). DNA for the CDR3: TGTGCCAGCAGCGACCGGCTAGCGGGGTATTACGAGCAGTACTTC. Protein sequence: CASSDRLAGYYEQYF.

This clonotype was detected ten times or more. This sequence joins TRBV5-4 and TRBJ2-7; 11 nucleotides match TRBD2. Unmatched junction bases numbered 5, after V lost 4 bases and J lost 2 bases. The germline V gene has CDR1 SGHNT and CDR2 YYREEE (reference sequence). This CDR3 is built from 15 residues. CDR3 nucleotide sequence: TGTGCCAGCAGCCCCATAGCGGGGGGGACCTACGAGCAGTACTTC. Translation gives CASSPIAGGTYEQYF. The full variable domain, in which reference TRBV5-4 and TRBJ2-7 provide the parts outside the CDR3, is ETGVTQSPTHLIKTRGQQVTLRCSSQSGHNTVSWYQQALGQGPQFIFQYYREEENGRGNFPPRFSGLQFPNYSSELNVNALELDDSALYLCASSPIAGGTYEQYFGPGTRLTVT.

In this sample, this clonotype turned up a few times. The chain combines TRBV20-1 with TRBJ1-4; D remains unclear. The CDR3 loop spans 13 amino acids. The germline gives CDR1 DFQATT, CDR2 SNEGSKA (reference sequence). Trimming took 0 bases from V and 12 from J, leaving 14 bases between them. The CDR3 loop reads CSAREPGEGELFF. CDR3 DNA: TGCAGTGCTAGAGAACCCGGCGAGGGCGAACTGTTTTTT.

This clonotype has more than one count but fewer than ten. The chain links TRBV3-1 to TRBJ1-2, with TRBD1 as a possible D gene (5 bases). The V and J ends lost 0 bases and 8 bases respectively, with 16 bases between them. CDR3 size: 15 residues. Per germline, CDR1 LGHDT and CDR2 YNNKEL (reference sequence). The CDR3 sequence is CASSQEVEGRYGYTF. CDR3 coding DNA: TGTGCCAGCAGCCAAGAGGTTGAGGGGCGCTACGGCTACACCTTC.

This clonotype was recorded a few times. The V call is TRBV5-6, the J call TRBJ2-7; D perhaps matches TRBD2 (6 bases). CDR1 and CDR2 from the germline V gene are SGHDT and YYEEEE. Trimming stripped 0 bases from V and 6 bases from J, with 16 bases between. The CDR3 sequence is 15 residues long. CDR3 protein: CASSLAGLAASEQYF. In nucleotides, the CDR3 is TGTGCCAGCAGCTTGGCGGGACTCGCGGCCTCCGAGCAGTACTTC.

This clonotype was detected a few times. CDR3 coding DNA: TGTGCCAGCAGCTTTCGACAGGGATTGAAGACCGAATATGGCTACACCTTC. Its translation: CASSFRQGLKTEYGYTF. V is TRBV7-9 and J is TRBJ1-2, with TRBD1 matching 7 bases. The CDR3 has 17 amino acids. V lost 3 bases to trimming and J lost 5 bases; unmatched junction nucleotides: 15. Germline assignment: CDR1 SEHNR and CDR2 FQNEAQ (reference sequence).